The clone carrying this TCR beta chain was observed a handful of times. The antigen remains unidentified. The authors ran a second PCR of roughly 6 to 12 cycles using a sample-barcoded 5' primer and a J-beta primer mix. Through a template-switch adaptor with 12 random nucleotides, each cDNA molecule received a tag. TCRdb redid the calling of the 5' RACE reads with MiXCR, one entry per CDR3 protein. The sample includes 850,000 to 1,100,000 distinct CDR3 sequences, roughly two fifths of them seen just once. The sample originates from a study of blood T cells in healthy people across ages. Study background: Template switching caught about one barcoded beta molecule for each two T cells.

Study-level points and caveats: The long-lived group displayed more naive CD4+ cells, plus higher diversity, than the aged donors did. Measured against age, TCR beta diversity per million T cells decreased in a roughly linear manner.

Germline V gene data show CDR1 as DFQATT and CDR2 as SNEGSKA (reference sequence). The CDR3 totals 18 residues. Trimming took 6 bases from V and 7 from J; bases not matched to a gene: 25. The TCR sequence derives from a man between 18 and 29 years old in good health. Sequenced: blood. The genes are TRBV20-1 and TRBJ2-7, with 9 bases fitting TRBD1. As DNA, the CDR3 is TGCAGTGCCGACGACTCCGGGACAGGGTCGGGAAGGGCGAGGGAGCAGTACTTC. As protein: CSADDSGTGSGRAREQYF.